Following are 21 T cell receptor beta chains from one sample sequenced in a study of blood T cell repertoires in COVID-19. Sequencing was performed with immunoSEQ multiplex PCR; in TCRdb, only in-frame clones are kept and a portion is missing. Here the sample spans about 60,000 clones, about 83% being singletons. The sequencing sample was made of peripheral blood. These receptors all come from a human donor in a cohort sampled during active COVID-19.

This rearrangement joins TRBV7-9 to TRBJ2-3; 10 positions agree with TRBD1. Germline-derived CDR1 and CDR2 are SEHNR and FQNEAQ (reference sequence). The V and J ends lost 7 bases and 5 bases, in that order; junction bases with no gene match: 3. The CDR3 contains 13 residues. CDR3 DNA: TGTGCCAGCAAAGACAGGGGGCTAGATACGCAGTATTTT. This encodes CASKDRGLDTQYF.

CDR3 nucleotides: TGCGCCAGCTCGACAGGGTCTAATGAAAAACTGTTTTTT. This gives the protein CASSTGSNEKLFF. The gene calls are TRBV5-1 and TRBJ1-4; 7 bases line up with TRBD1. J was trimmed by 3 bases and V by 7 bases; bases with no gene match: 3. There are 13 residues in the CDR3. The germline V gene encodes CDR1 SGHRS and CDR2 YFSETQ.

This clone was counted only a few times. The chain couples TRBV30 to TRBJ2-7, with a weak D call TRBD1 (5 bases). Germline V CDR1 and CDR2: GTSNPN, SVGIG (reference sequence). The CDR3 length is 14 residues. Trimming cost V 2 bases and J 5 bases, with 16 bases left between them. This CDR3 reads CAWSRRATLDEQYF. CDR3 nucleotides: TGTGCCTGGAGTCGCAGGGCGACGCTGGACGAGCAGTACTTC.

The chain carries TRBV28 and TRBJ1-6; 11 bases line up with TRBD1. The V segment lost 4 bases and the J segment 8 bases; nucleotides outside the gene matches: 10. Germline V CDR1 and CDR2: MDHEN, SYDVKM. This CDR3 region has 17 residues. CDR3 in amino acids: CASSSPHPGQGDSPLHF. CDR3 DNA: TGTGCCAGCAGTTCCCCCCACCCGGGACAGGGGGATTCACCCCTCCACTTT.

CDR3 bases: TGTGCCAGCAGCCCCCGTGAGGGGAGGGCCGAGCAGTACTTC. Translated: CASSPREGRAEQYF. The rearrangement links TRBV3-1 (or the pseudogene TRBV3-2) to TRBJ2-7; TRBD2 agrees at 7 bases. Germline CDR1 LGHDT, CDR2 YNNKEL (reference sequence). V lost 4 bases to trimming and J lost 6 bases; unmatched junction nucleotides: 9. The CDR3 length is 14 residues.

This chain links TRBV5-4 with TRBJ1-2, with 11 positions matching TRBD1. Germline CDR1 is SGHNT and CDR2 is YYREEE (reference sequence). CDR3 size: 16 residues. V shed 1 base and J 7 bases; nucleotides not matched to a gene: 9. The CDR3 loop reads CASSLPWTGGDGGYTF. The CDR3 nucleotides read TGTGCCAGCAGCTTGCCCTGGACAGGGGGCGACGGTGGCTACACCTTC. Variable domain in full (rest from reference TRBV5-4 and TRBJ1-2): ETGVTQSPTHLIKTRGQQVTLRCSSQSGHNTVSWYQQALGQGPQFIFQYYREEENGRGNFPPRFSGLQFPNYSSELNVNALELDDSALYLCASSLPWTGGDGGYTFGSGTRLTVV.

This clone was recorded many times. The V gene is TRBV4-1, the J gene TRBJ2-1; 16 bases map to TRBD2. V was clipped by 4 bases and J by 5 bases; unmatched bases: 8. The CDR3 runs 18 residues. Germline lookup yields CDR1 MGHRA and CDR2 YSYEKL. The CDR3 nucleotides read TGCGCCAGCAGCCCGGGACTAGCGGGAGGGAGGGCCAACAATGAGCAGTTCTTC. Translated: CASSPGLAGGRANNEQFF.

V and J are TRBV3-1 (or the pseudogene TRBV3-2) and TRBJ2-7; D is ambiguous. The CDR3 contains 12 residues. Germline V gene lookup returns CDR1 LGHDT and CDR2 YNNKEL (reference sequence). With 1 base removed from V and 12 bases from J, the gap between germline ends came to 13 bases. The CDR3 region has the DNA TGTGCCAGCAGCCAAGGGTCCAGGAACGCGTACTTC. It is translated as CASSQGSRNAYF.

J is TRBJ2-3 and V is TRBV7-3, with D perhaps matching TRBD2 (7 bases). This CDR3 has 15 residues. Germline lookup yields CDR1 SGHTA and CDR2 FQGTGA. Between the trimmed V and J ends, which lost 7 bases and 5 bases, there was a span of 19 bases. This CDR3 reads CASNLRGGTGDTQYF. CDR3 nucleotides: TGTGCCAGCAACCTCAGGGGAGGGACCGGAGATACGCAGTATTTT.

The V call is TRBV11-1, the J call TRBJ2-5; 8 nucleotides agree with TRBD1. Germline loops: CDR1 SGHAT, CDR2 FQDESV (reference sequence). After removal of 0 bases from V and 6 bases from J, the junction contained 9 bases not matched to a gene. This CDR3 contains 16 residues. CDR3 residues: CASSLAHTGGSQTQYF. Written as DNA, the CDR3 is TGTGCCAGCAGCTTAGCGCACACAGGGGGAAGCCAGACCCAGTACTTC. Looking up the rest from reference TRBV11-1 and TRBJ2-5 gives the full variable domain: EAEVAQSPRYKITEKSQAVAFWCDPISGHATLYWYRQILGQGPELLVQFQDESVVDDSQLPKDRFSAERLKGVDSTLKIQPAELGDSAMYLCASSLAHTGGSQTQYFGPGTRLLVL.

The chain is built from TRBV7-2 and TRBJ2-1; 9 positions match TRBD2. The germline CDR1 and CDR2 sequences are SGHTA and FQGNSA. The CDR3 is 17 residues long. J lost 4 bases, V lost 5 bases, and 12 bases had no gene match. In DNA form, the CDR3 reads TGTGCCAGCAGCGGCGGGGGGGCCAAATCCGGTTACAATGAGCAGTTCTTC. Its translation: CASSGGGAKSGYNEQFF.

The rearrangement links TRBV6-5 to TRBJ1-5; TRBD1 matches 7 bases. V shed 6 bases and J 7 bases; nucleotides not matched to a gene: 6. This CDR3 is 13 amino acids long. CDR1 is MNHEY and CDR2 is SVGAGI in the germline V gene. CDR3 nucleotide sequence: TGTGCCAGCAGGCCGACAGGGTTACAGCCCCAGCATTTT. As protein: CASRPTGLQPQHF.

The table lists this clone with a count of one. The V and J genes are TRBV7-9 and TRBJ2-1; TRBD2 matches at 7 bases. CDR3 length: 15 residues. Germline V gene lookup returns CDR1 SEHNR and CDR2 FQNEAQ (reference sequence). V dropped 8 bases and J dropped 0; count of bases not matched to a gene: 7. CDR3 sequence (DNA): TGTGCCAGCTCCAAGCGGGATGTCTCCTACAATGAGCAGTTCTTC. Its translation is CASSKRDVSYNEQFF.

The chain uses TRBV5-4 and TRBJ2-5; TRBD1 is a possible D gene (6 bases). The CDR3 runs to 14 residues. V dropped 5 bases and J dropped 3 bases, with 14 bases sitting between them. Germline V gene data show CDR1 as SGHNT and CDR2 as YYREEE (reference sequence). This chain's CDR3 is CASRDTGSEETQYF. The CDR3, as DNA: TGTGCCAGCAGGGACACAGGGTCCGAAGAGACCCAGTACTTC.

This clone has only one observation. The rearrangement joins TRBV29-1 to TRBJ1-2; no clear D gene. The V gene lost 3 bases and the J gene lost 5 bases, with 13 bases spanning the gap. Germline CDR1 reads SQVTM; CDR2 reads ANQGSEA. The CDR3 is made up of 13 amino acids. The CDR3 DNA reads TGCAGCGTTGATGCGCGGACTTATTATGGCTACACCTTC. Its protein product is CSVDARTYYGYTF. Complete variable domain (other parts from reference TRBV29-1 and TRBJ1-2): SAVISQKPSRDICQRGTSLTIQCQVDSQVTMMFWYRQQPGQSLTLIATANQGSEATYESGFVIDKFPISRPNLTFSTLTVSNMSPEDSSIYLCSVDARTYYGYTFGSGTRLTVV.

This clone was counted a few times. This chain links TRBV2 with TRBJ2-5; 8 bases align to TRBD1. After removal of 4 bases from V and 2 bases from J, the junction contained 6 bases not matched to a gene. This CDR3 is built from 15 residues. Germline CDR1 SNHLY, CDR2 FYNNEI. CDR3 in DNA: TGTGCCAGCAGTGTTCAGGGGGCGGGGCAAGAGACCCAGTACTTC. Translation: CASSVQGAGQETQYF.

The chain joins TRBV2 to TRBJ1-5; tentatively, D is TRBD1 (5 bases). CDR1 and CDR2 (germline): SNHLY, FYNNEI. The CDR3 spans 15 residues. V was clipped by 5 bases and J by 0 bases, with 11 bases between them. The CDR3 nucleotides read TGTGCCAGCAGTCCAGGGCCTTATAGCAATCAGCCCCAGCATTTT. Translating it yields CASSPGPYSNQPQHF.

The gene calls are TRBV4-2 and TRBJ1-5; D unclear. V was cut by 0 bases and J by 0 bases, with 9 bases left in between. This CDR3 is built from 16 residues. Germline-derived CDR1 and CDR2 are LGHNA and YNFKEQ. The CDR3 DNA reads TGTGCCAGCAGCCAAGAGGGCAGATTTAGCAATCAGCCCCAGCATTTT. Its protein product is CASSQEGRFSNQPQHF.

This chain's CDR3 is CAGQRGHNNYGYTF. The CDR3 DNA reads TGTGCCGGCCAGAGAGGGCACAATAACTATGGCTACACCTTC. This chain joins TRBV30 and TRBJ1-2; no reliable D call. V shed 8 bases and J shed 1 base, with 17 bases lying between them. This CDR3 spans 14 amino acids. CDR1 GTSNPN and CDR2 SVGIG come from the germline V gene (reference sequence).

The chain has TRBV7-2 and TRBJ2-2; TRBD2 aligns across 9 bases. V shed 5 bases, J shed 5 bases, and the junction held 9 bases outside the gene matches. The CDR3 totals 16 residues. The germline gives CDR1 SGHTA, CDR2 FQGNSA. Here the CDR3 reads CASSPSGGTVTGELFF. CDR3 bases: TGTGCCAGCAGCCCCAGCGGGGGGACTGTAACCGGGGAGCTGTTTTTT.

This clone showed up just once. This sequence joins TRBV3-1 (or the pseudogene TRBV3-2) and TRBJ2-7; 9 bases line up with TRBD2. Germline V lookup: CDR1 LGHDT, CDR2 YNNKEL (reference sequence). The CDR3 has 18 amino acids. V was clipped by 4 bases and J by 5 bases; unmatched bases: 18. CDR3 in DNA: TGTGCCAGCAGCCCCTACCAACTACCTGCGGGAGGGCCGAACGAGCAGTACTTC. It is translated as CASSPYQLPAGGPNEQYF.